This is a list of T cell receptor beta chains from one sample in a study of a mutant IDH1 vaccine in newly diagnosed glioma. Profiled with immunoSEQ multiplex PCR; TCRdb holds only in-frame clones, not every one. The sample carries about 36,000 clones, 78% recorded once. The starting material was PBMCs, obtained from a glioma patient treated with radiotherapy, temozolomide or both. Receptors originate from a middle-aged man with glioma. Some clones in this sample may be carry-over from other donors' samples. Both conserved end residues are part of each CDR3. A D gene is named only where the DNA matches it firmly. Not all rows give a size; the values are once, few, many and, for expanded clones, a class.

d_call,j_call,v_call,clone_size,cdr3_nt,cdr3_aa
-,TRBJ1-2,TRBV19,-,TGTGCCAGTAGTACCCAGACAGCCTCCTATGGCTACACCTTC,CASSTQTASYGYTF
TRBD1,TRBJ1-4,TRBV9,few,TGTGCCAGCAGCCCCCGGACAGGGCTGGGTGAAAAACTGTTTTTT,CASSPRTGLGEKLFF
TRBD1,TRBJ1-1,TRBV7-3,-,TGTGCCAGCAGCATCGGGACAGGGGCTGAAGCTTTCTTT,CASSIGTGAEAFF
-,TRBJ1-1,TRBV5-6,-,TGTGCCAGCAGCTTTGGGGCCACTGAAGCTTTCTTT,CASSFGATEAFF
-,TRBJ1-5,TRBV4-1,few,TGCGCCAGCAGCCTAAGTTTCAGTCAGCCCCAGCATTTT,CASSLSFSQPQHF
-,TRBJ1-2,TRBV28,-,TGTGCCAGCAGAAACAGGGAAAGCTACACCTTC,CASRNRESYTF
-,TRBJ1-3,TRBV19,-,TGTGCCAGTAGTATCGGGGCAGCCGGCTCTGGAAACACCATATATTTT,CASSIGAAGSGNTIYF
TRBD1,TRBJ1-5,TRBV2,-,TGTGCCAGCAGTGACAGGACAGGGGGCAATCAGCCCCAGCATTTT,CASSDRTGGNQPQHF
-,TRBJ1-1,TRBV15,-,TGTGCCACCAGCAGAGAGACCGGCCATAACACTGAAGCTTTCTTT,CATSRETGHNTEAFF
-,TRBJ2-1,TRBV18,-,TGTGCCAGCTCACCACCGTTAGACTCGGCTGAGCAGTTCTTC,CASSPPLDSAEQFF
-,TRBJ1-2,TRBV7-8,once,TGTGCCAGCAGCCAGGGAGTTGGAATAGACTATGGCTACACCTTC,CASSQGVGIDYGYTF
-,TRBJ2-5,TRBV1,-,TGCACCAGCAGCCGGTACTGTGGAGCGGGGGGGCCTCTCCAAGAGACCCAGTACTTC,CTSSRYCGAGGPLQETQYF
-,TRBJ1-1,TRBV18,once,TGTGCCAGCTCACCCCCAAGACGACCGTCCGGGGAAGCTTTCTTT,CASSPPRRPSGEAFF
TRBD2,TRBJ2-5,TRBV27,-,TGTGCCAGCAGTTCCCCGCGACTAGCGGGCCAAGAGACCCAGTACTTC,CASSSPRLAGQETQYF
-,TRBJ1-2,TRBV30,-,TGTGCCTGGAGTGGGGCTCAGGAGGGCGGCTACACCTTC,CAWSGAQEGGYTF
TRBD1,TRBJ2-7,TRBV7-6,-,TGTGCCAGCAGCGGACAGGGCTACGAGCAGTACTTC,CASSGQGYEQYF